This T cell receptor (beta chain) was obtained from a study of neoadjuvant nivolumab and ipilimumab in lung cancer. This clone is judged medium-sized. The protocol was immunoSEQ multiplex PCR, while the TCRdb copy is restricted to in-frame clones and leaves out a portion. The sample holds some 25,000 clones; approximately 78% are singletons and the top ten take 7% to 10%. The CDR3 consists of 15 residues. Per germline, CDR1 SNHLY and CDR2 FYNNEI. V lost 4 bases and J 5 bases, leaving 17 bases between the germline ends. The sequences come from tumor tissue, collected after neoadjuvant nivolumab, alone or with ipilimumab, at or shortly before surgery. The V gene is TRBV2, the J gene TRBJ2-5; D possibly matches TRBD1 or TRBD2 (5 bases each). The clonotype comes from an adult with non-small cell lung cancer. CDR3 sequence (DNA): TGTGCCAGCAGTGGTGAGGGGACCCCAGGGGAGACCCAGTACTTC. Its protein is CASSGEGTPGETQYF.